Listed below are T cell receptor beta chains from one sample, sequenced in a study of T cell repertoires in cytomegalovirus infection. Their cognate antigens are unknown. TCRdb analysed the reads with MiXCR anew, one entry per CDR3 protein. This sample has hundreds of thousands of distinct CDR3 sequences, with roughly 31% found just once. The input for sequencing was cultured CD8+ T cells from PBMCs, taken from culture after CMV antigen stimulation. The source is a human donor in good health (CMV status not recorded). Some clones in this sample may be carry-over from other donors' samples. The CDR3 runs from the conserved cysteine through the conserved F or W. The order of the fields is clone size, D gene, V gene, J gene, CDR3 protein, CDR3 DNA. A D gene is named only where the DNA matches it firmly. Clone size, where shown, is once, few, many, or a class for clones that have expanded.

.,TRBD2,TRBV7-9,TRBJ2-1,CASSSSLAGDNEQFF,TGTGCCAGCAGCTCTTCCTTGGCGGGGGACAATGAGCAGTTCTTC
.,.,TRBV12-3/TRBV12-4,TRBJ2-7,CANTARDPREQYF,TGTGCCAACACGGCCCGGGACCCCCGGGAGCAGTACTTC
once,.,TRBV6-5,TRBJ1-3,CASSYSLSSTIYF,TGTGCCAGCAGTTACTCGTTGAGTAGCACCATATATTTT
.,.,TRBV27,TRBJ1-5,CASSPRTIPHQPQHF,TGTGCCAGCAGTCCACGTACAATTCCTCATCAGCCCCAGCATTTT
few,TRBD2,TRBV7-2,TRBJ2-7,CASSLLAGPRYEQYF,TGTGCCAGCAGCTTACTAGCGGGGCCCCGCTACGAGCAGTACTTC
.,TRBD2,TRBV11-3,TRBJ2-1,CASSYIGTKQFF,TGTGCCAGCAGCTACATAGGGACTAAGCAGTTCTTC
few,TRBD1,TRBV29-1,TRBJ2-3,CSVERTGGEVDTQYF,TGCAGCGTTGAACGGACAGGGGGCGAAGTAGATACGCAGTATTTT
few,.,TRBV15,TRBJ2-1,CATSRVGGGNEQFF,TGTGCCACCAGCAGAGTTGGAGGGGGCAATGAGCAGTTCTTC
many,.,TRBV7-2,TRBJ2-3,CASSGEVGFADTQYF,TGTGCCAGCAGCGGGGAGGTCGGTTTTGCAGATACGCAGTATTTT
.,.,TRBV6-5,TRBJ1-6,CASSYSSGRSYNSPLHF,TGTGCCAGCAGTTACTCGTCAGGCCGCTCCTATAATTCACCCCTCCACTTT
few,TRBD2,TRBV7-2,TRBJ2-1,CASSLGLAGWDEQFF,TGTGCCAGCAGCCTTGGACTAGCGGGGTGGGATGAGCAGTTCTTC
.,.,TRBV6-5,TRBJ2-1,CASSYGLQNEQFF,TGTGCCAGCAGTTACGGGCTGCAAAATGAGCAGTTCTTC
few,TRBD1,TRBV7-9,TRBJ2-3,CASSFRGSADTQYF,TGTGCCAGCAGCTTCAGGGGGTCAGCAGATACGCAGTATTTT
.,.,TRBV15,TRBJ1-1,CATSREGTEAFF,TGTGCCACCAGCAGGGAAGGTACTGAAGCTTTCTTT
few,TRBD1,TRBV7-9,TRBJ1-5,CASSFTSGGYSNQPQHF,TGTGCCAGCAGCTTTACCTCAGGGGGATATAGCAATCAGCCCCAGCATTTT
.,TRBD1,TRBV3-1,TRBJ2-1,CASSQGQGSEQFF,TGTGCCAGCAGCCAAGGACAGGGCAGTGAGCAGTTCTTC
many,TRBD1,TRBV12-3/TRBV12-4,TRBJ2-3,CASTPDRVLSDTQYF,TGTGCCAGCACCCCTGACAGGGTGCTTTCAGATACGCAGTATTTT
few,TRBD2,TRBV11-2,TRBJ2-1,CASSVGTSNEQFF,TGTGCCAGCAGCGTCGGGACTAGCAATGAGCAGTTCTTC
many,.,TRBV7-6,TRBJ2-2,CASSFSRQDPNTGELFF,TGTGCCAGCAGCTTTTCTAGACAGGACCCGAACACCGGGGAGCTGTTTTTT
once,.,TRBV7-6,TRBJ1-2,CASSLDLGRTGRNYGYTF,TGTGCCAGCAGCTTAGATCTTGGACGGACTGGACGTAACTATGGCTACACCTTC
.,TRBD2,TRBV4-1,TRBJ2-1,CASSTGLAVGNEQFF,TGCGCCAGCAGCACGGGACTAGCAGTTGGAAATGAGCAGTTCTTC
few,.,TRBV6-2/TRBV6-3,TRBJ2-5,CASSARRALETQYF,TGTGCCAGCAGTGCCCGCCGTGCGTTGGAGACCCAGTACTTC
many,.,TRBV7-6,TRBJ1-1,CASSRSRGENTEAFF,TGTGCCAGCAGCCGTTCACGGGGAGAGAACACTGAAGCTTTCTTT
many,TRBD1,TRBV5-1,TRBJ1-1,CASSPGQGVNTEAFF,TGCGCCAGCAGCCCAGGACAGGGAGTGAACACTGAAGCTTTCTTT
many,.,TRBV7-2,TRBJ2-1,CASSFISNEQFF,TGTGCCAGCAGCTTCATTAGTAATGAGCAGTTCTTC
.,TRBD1,TRBV4-1,TRBJ2-5,CASSLKTGGQETQYF,TGTGCCAGCAGCCTGAAGACAGGGGGCCAAGAGACCCAGTACTTC
.,.,TRBV5-1,TRBJ2-1,CASRIDNEQFF,TGCGCCAGCAGGATCGACAATGAGCAGTTCTTC
.,TRBD1,TRBV4-3,TRBJ1-1,CASSQDFGQGPTEAFF,TGCGCCAGCAGCCAAGATTTCGGACAGGGTCCCACTGAAGCTTTCTTT
.,.,TRBV2,TRBJ1-6,CASSGHNSPLHF,TGTGCCAGCAGTGGACACAATTCACCCCTCCACTTT
few,.,TRBV7-9,TRBJ1-2,CASSLGSGQYYGYTF,TGTGCCAGCAGCTTAGGGTCTGGACAGTACTATGGCTACACCTTC
many,TRBD1,TRBV6-1,TRBJ2-7,CASRHRGIYEQYF,TGTGCCAGCAGGCACAGGGGGATTTACGAGCAGTACTTC
.,.,TRBV11-2,TRBJ2-1,CASSLGGGDKQFF,TGTGCCAGCAGCCTCGGAGGGGGGGACAAGCAGTTCTTC
.,TRBD1,TRBV7-8,TRBJ1-2,CASMPGQGAPRDGYTF,TGTGCCAGCATGCCAGGACAGGGGGCGCCTAGGGATGGCTACACCTTC
once,TRBD1,TRBV11-1,TRBJ2-1,CASSPLTGPYYNEQFF,TGTGCCAGCAGCCCCTTGACAGGGCCCTACTACAATGAGCAGTTCTTC
.,.,TRBV11-2,TRBJ1-1,CASSFYIGGQVDTEAFF,TGTGCCAGCAGCTTTTATATCGGTGGGCAGGTAGACACTGAAGCTTTCTTT
once,TRBD1,TRBV6-2/TRBV6-3,TRBJ2-5,CASSYSKETTGVERETQYF,TGTGCCAGCAGTTACTCGAAGGAAACAACAGGGGTCGAACGAGAGACCCAGTACTTC
few,.,TRBV7-2,TRBJ2-2,CASWNTGELFF,TGTGCCAGCTGGAACACCGGGGAGCTGTTTTTT
few,TRBD1,TRBV19,TRBJ1-5,CATPNGTGDLPPPLPQHF,TGTGCCACTCCAAACGGGACAGGGGACCTACCGCCGCCGCTGCCCCAGCATTTT
.,TRBD1,TRBV6-6,TRBJ1-2,CASSTGQSNYGYTF,TGTGCCAGCAGCACGGGACAGTCTAACTATGGCTACACCTTC
few,TRBD1,TRBV27,TRBJ2-7,CASAGTGYEQYF,TGTGCCAGCGCCGGGACAGGATACGAGCAGTACTTC
.,TRBD1,TRBV5-4,TRBJ2-2,CASSFGGQGNTGELFF,TGTGCCAGCAGCTTTGGGGGACAGGGAAACACCGGGGAGCTGTTTTTT
.,TRBD2,TRBV10-3,TRBJ2-1,CAIRENSGGADEQFF,TGTGCCATCAGGGAGAATAGCGGGGGGGCGGATGAGCAGTTCTTC